This TCR beta chain was documented in a study of Graves' ophthalmopathy and Graves' hyperthyroidism. The wider study: Untreated patients at initial diagnosis provided peripheral blood. Study findings and constraints: Most thyroid clonotypes with frequency above 0.001 were detected in blood too.

Many counts were recorded for this clonotype. Its cognate antigen is unknown. The CDR3 spans 16 residues. Germline CDR1 and CDR2: MNHNS and SASEGT. Trimming removed 6 bases from V and 6 bases from J, with 23 bases in between. Orbital computed tomography and thyroid ultrasound, along with TRAb, serum thyroxine and clinical symptoms, underpinned diagnosis. TCR beta CDR3 regions were amplified from RNA transcripts. RT-PCR was first run with HTBI primers, then multiplex PCR in a second round. TCRdb independently ran MiXCR on the multiplex PCR reads; one entry per CDR3 protein. The sample carries 450,000 or so distinct CDR3 sequences, around an eighth recorded once.

This receptor was obtained from a woman aged 25 to 39 with Graves' ophthalmopathy. The source material was blood. This chain joins TRBV6-1 and TRBJ1-1, with a tentative D call TRBD1 (6 bases). CDR3: CASRRTSQGQAPEAFF. The CDR3 nucleotides read TGTGCCAGCAGGCGAACCAGTCAGGGGCAGGCCCCTGAAGCTTTCTTT.